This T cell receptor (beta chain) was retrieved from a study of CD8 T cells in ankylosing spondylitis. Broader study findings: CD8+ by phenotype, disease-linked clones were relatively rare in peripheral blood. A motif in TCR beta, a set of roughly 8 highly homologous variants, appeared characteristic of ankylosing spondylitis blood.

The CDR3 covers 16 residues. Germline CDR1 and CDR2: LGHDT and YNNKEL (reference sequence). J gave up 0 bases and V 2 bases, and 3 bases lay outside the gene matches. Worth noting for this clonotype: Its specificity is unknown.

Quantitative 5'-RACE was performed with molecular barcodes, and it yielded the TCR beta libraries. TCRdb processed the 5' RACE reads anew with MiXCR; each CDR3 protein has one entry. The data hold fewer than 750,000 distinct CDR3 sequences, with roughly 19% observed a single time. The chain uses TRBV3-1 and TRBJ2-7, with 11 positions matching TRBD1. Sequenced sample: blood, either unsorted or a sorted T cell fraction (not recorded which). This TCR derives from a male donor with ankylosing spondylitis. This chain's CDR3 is CASSQLGQGASYEQYF. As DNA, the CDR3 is TGTGCCAGCAGCCAACTAGGACAGGGGGCCTCCTACGAGCAGTACTTC.